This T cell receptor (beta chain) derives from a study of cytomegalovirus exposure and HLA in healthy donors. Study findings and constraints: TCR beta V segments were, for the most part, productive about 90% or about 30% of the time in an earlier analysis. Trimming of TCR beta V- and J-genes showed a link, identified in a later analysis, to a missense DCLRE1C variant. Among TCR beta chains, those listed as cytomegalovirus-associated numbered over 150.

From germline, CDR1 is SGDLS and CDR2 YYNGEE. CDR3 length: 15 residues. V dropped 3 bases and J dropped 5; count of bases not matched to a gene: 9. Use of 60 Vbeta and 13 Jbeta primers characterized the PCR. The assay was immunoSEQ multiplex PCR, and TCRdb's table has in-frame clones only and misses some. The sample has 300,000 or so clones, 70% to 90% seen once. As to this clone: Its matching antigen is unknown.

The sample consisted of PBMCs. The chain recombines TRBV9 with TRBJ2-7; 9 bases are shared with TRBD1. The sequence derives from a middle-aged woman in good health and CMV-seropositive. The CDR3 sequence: CASSAFGTGWNEQYF. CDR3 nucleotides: TGTGCCAGCAGCGCCTTCGGGACAGGGTGGAACGAGCAGTACTTC.